This T cell receptor (beta chain) was sequenced in a study of cytotoxic CD8 clonotypes in ibrutinib-treated CLL. Study information: Response samples followed a median around 12 months of treatment, range 6 to 36. The study, taken as a whole, reports: Treatment saw public clonotypes, which were uncommon, either contract or stay stable. Clonality at baseline surpassed age-matched healthy donors and tracked circulating CD8+ T-cell counts.

The CDR3 totals 15 residues. The germline CDR1 and CDR2 sequences are MNHEY and SMNVEV (reference sequence). V gave up 4 bases and J gave up 5 bases; unmatched junction bases: 9. Libraries were prepared by immunoSEQ multiplex PCR; TCRdb keeps only in-frame clonotypes and omits some of them. This repertoire shows 27,000 or so clones, 85% found once; its top ten account for around 8.5%. Regarding this clone: What it binds is not known. Other DNA sequences in the same sample also yield this CDR3.

This rearrangement joins TRBV27 to TRBJ2-5; 8 bases are shared with TRBD1. This clonotype was obtained from a human donor with chronic lymphocytic leukemia. The sample was PBMCs, taken after 24 months of ibrutinib treatment. CDR3 region: CASSSVQGAWETQYF. Written as DNA, the CDR3 is TGTGCCAGCAGTTCAGTTCAGGGGGCTTGGGAGACCCAGTACTTC.